These T cell receptor beta chains were read from a single sample in a study of T cells in Graves' hyperthyroidism and ophthalmopathy. TCRdb re-derived calls from the multiplex PCR reads in MiXCR, one entry per CDR3 protein. The data contain almost 600,000 distinct CDR3 sequences, 11% to 15% of them singletons. The sample consisted of blood. The receptors here all came from a woman aged 30 to 39 with Graves' hyperthyroidism that later progressed to Graves' ophthalmopathy. The conserved cysteine and the conserved F or W are not part of the CDR3 here.

v_call	j_call	cdr3_aa
TRBV6-2/TRBV6-3	TRBJ2-5	ASLNQGLGYQETQY
TRBV2	TRBJ2-1	ASRAPNNEQF
TRBV6-1	TRBJ2-5	ASSRALSSQETQY
TRBV19	TRBJ1-2	ASSIPAGGNGYT
TRBV10-3	TRBJ1-4	AISESDRLF
TRBV12-3/TRBV12-4	TRBJ2-2	ASRPGGTGELF
TRBV3-1	TRBJ2-2	ASSQASWGGASGELF
TRBV5-1	TRBJ2-7	ASAPGTSAYEQY
TRBV30	TRBJ2-5	AWSALEAGGLETQY
TRBV9	TRBJ1-3	ASSEPDRGRGNTIY
TRBV2	TRBJ2-7	ATHRAGDYEQY
TRBV20-1	TRBJ1-1	SASQPGGRGAEAF
TRBV6-1	TRBJ2-1	ASSPGLAVEQF
TRBV9	TRBJ1-1	ASSRGPDTEAF
TRBV2	TRBJ1-2	ASGTASSSEGYT
TRBV12-3/TRBV12-4	TRBJ2-2	ASSSTGTGGGELF
TRBV2	TRBJ1-6	ASMMAQALH
TRBV29-1	TRBJ2-7	SVDGTSGRTDNEQY
TRBV28	TRBJ2-5	ASRGWASGQETQY
TRBV7-9	TRBJ2-7	ASSPGTGGEQY
TRBV7-2	TRBJ1-4	ASSSDRGEKLF
TRBV5-5	TRBJ1-1	ASSLFRTGETEAF
TRBV10-3	TRBJ1-6	AISGRSTGNSPLH
TRBV30	TRBJ1-2	AWTYLARGSYGYT
TRBV4-1	TRBJ1-2	ASSQESSAGYT
TRBV12-3/TRBV12-4	TRBJ2-2	ASLETGELF
TRBV29-1	TRBJ1-1	SVDRGLNTEAF
TRBV6-5	TRBJ1-1	ASSYSSRVDTEAF
TRBV19	TRBJ2-7	ASSIGGRAGRSYEQY
TRBV14	TRBJ2-7	ASSLQGPSYEQY
TRBV3-1	TRBJ2-3	ASTLSGRGDTQY
TRBV7-6	TRBJ2-2	ASSLTGLLANTGELF
TRBV7-2	TRBJ1-3	ASSLDARSGNTIY
TRBV28	TRBJ2-3	ASTQGGLFTDTQY
TRBV2	TRBJ2-7	ASSQEGWPSSYEQY
TRBV12-3/TRBV12-4	TRBJ1-2	ASSLSGTGDGYT
TRBV30	TRBJ2-7	AWRHLAGGTYEQY
TRBV11-3	TRBJ2-1	ASSSLTPLTGPPYNEQF
TRBV20-1	TRBJ2-5	SASGTSRETQY
TRBV28	TRBJ2-1	ASSLFGSGSSNEQF
TRBV6-1	TRBJ1-1	ASNRDRAINTEAF
TRBV5-6	TRBJ2-5	ASSANPGQGAETQY
TRBV7-9	TRBJ2-2	ASNPRSENPTNTGELF
TRBV7-2	TRBJ2-2	ASSLPGASSYTGELF
TRBV5-1	TRBJ1-4	ASSTETNEKLF
TRBV28	TRBJ2-6	ASSSGTPSGANVLT
TRBV3-1	TRBJ2-1	ASSQEPTKRLYNEQF
TRBV28	TRBJ1-1	ASSQGVPNTEAF